What follows is one T cell receptor beta chain and its context. Its antigen remains unknown. This entry comes from a study of T cell responses to AZD1222 COVID-19 vaccine. Repertoires were generated with immunoSEQ multiplex PCR, while TCRdb's copy carries only in-frame clones and drops some. Counted here are 120,000 or so clones, 85% to 90% occurring once; the ten biggest clones make up around 30%. Overall study results and limits: Among AZD1222 vaccinees, only 5 to 7 were seropositive at baseline. Spike-specific TCR breadth and depth rose after two AZD1222 doses.

The CDR3 is 11 residues long. The germline V gene has CDR1 DFQATT and CDR2 SNEGSKA (reference sequence). V was clipped by 0 bases and J by 8 bases, with 7 bases between them. V gene TRBV20-1 combines with J gene TRBJ1-2; D not certain. The sequence was obtained from an adult in good health. The sample consisted of peripheral blood, taken on day 0 of AZD1222 vaccination. CDR3 in DNA: TGCAGTGCTAGAGATGTTTGGGGCTACACCTTC. It encodes CSARDVWGYTF.